This entry concerns a single T cell receptor (beta chain). Assay: immunoSEQ multiplex PCR; the TCRdb copy retains only in-frame clones and omits some. Of tens of thousands of clones listed, 79% were seen once; the top ten hold roughly a tenth. This entry is derived from a study of radiotherapy plus CTLA-4 blockade in lung cancer. CDR3 length equals 13 residues. The germline V gene has CDR1 KGHSH and CDR2 LQKENI. The V end was cut by 3 bases, the J end by 4 bases, with 9 bases between. The sequence came from a human donor with non-small cell lung cancer who had a complete response to radiotherapy plus ipilimumab. V is TRBV18 and J is TRBJ1-1; D is ambiguous. The sequenced sample was peripheral blood, obtained from a patient treated with radiotherapy plus ipilimumab. The DNA of the CDR3 is TGTGCCAGCTCACCTAGGGTGCCCACTGAAGCTTTCTTT. Translating gives CASSPRVPTEAFF.